Here is one T cell receptor beta chain with its context. There are 13 residues in the CDR3. CDR1 and CDR2 (germline): KGHSH, LQKENI. Trimming took 4 bases from V and 2 from J, leaving 5 bases between them. These data belong to a study of Ad26.COV2.S vaccination and SARS-CoV-2 variants. The wider study: Donor was assigned to the Ad26.COV2.S arm of trial COV1001. Administration of Ad26.COV2.S was intramuscular, either once or twice 56 days apart.

Treatment here: some 20 received Ad26.COV2.S at low or high dose, single or two shots; a few received placebo; per-sample allocation not given. Day 63 after the first vaccine or placebo injection was the time point for sampling. The method was immunoSEQ multiplex PCR; TCRdb's version includes in-frame clones alone and lacks a portion of them. The sample consists of roughly 460,000 clones, 89% of them appearing once. J is TRBJ1-4 and V is TRBV18, with D hard to call. This material consisted of peripheral blood, taken in a trial of Ad26.COV2.S vaccine versus placebo. This receptor was taken from a person between 18 and 65 years old who received the Ad26.COV2.S COVID-19 vaccine or a placebo. This CDR3 is CASSRRTNEKLFF. CDR3 nucleotide sequence: TGTGCCAGCTCACGGAGGACTAATGAAAAACTGTTTTTT.